Below, one T cell receptor beta chain is given with its context. Profiled with immunoSEQ multiplex PCR; TCRdb holds only in-frame clones, not every one. This table holds approximately 2.3 million clones, approximately 95% found once. The sample originates from a study of shared clonotypes between healthy human individuals. In germline, CDR1 is MNHEY, CDR2 SVGAGI. The ends were cut back, 4 bases at V and 2 bases at J, with 12 bases in the middle. The CDR3 has 15 amino acids. What was sequenced was naive CD4+ T cells from PBMCs. Subset reported: CD45RA+ positively selected. The chain is built from TRBV6-5 and TRBJ1-3, with D uncertain. This TCR was recovered from a man between 18 and 35 years old in good health. Some clones in this sample may be carry-over from other donors' samples. DNA of the CDR3: TGTGCCAGCAGTTTAAGGTCCGGCACTGGAAACACCATATATTTT. Encoded protein: CASSLRSGTGNTIYF.